These T cell receptor beta chains were read from a single sample in a study of regulatory T cells in long-lasting Graves disease. TCRdb redid the calling of the multiplex PCR reads with MiXCR, one entry per CDR3 protein. Seen here are roughly 450,000 distinct CDR3 sequences, around 21% observed once, and the top ten hold over 7.5%. This material consisted of peripheral blood mononuclear cells (PBMCs), taken when the disease was refractory, from a patient treated with antithyroid drugs. Source of these receptors: a female donor with Graves disease. Both conserved end residues are part of each CDR3. D genes are given only for firm matches. Size tells how often a clone was seen (once, few, many) or the class of an expanded clone, and some rows leave it out.

CDR3 protein: CASSYPRGAGDTYEQYF
CDR3 DNA: TGTGCCAGCAGCTACCCTAGGGGGGCAGGGGACACCTACGAGCAGTACTTC
D gene: .
clone size: few
V gene: TRBV6-2/TRBV6-3
J gene: TRBJ2-7

CDR3 protein: CASSEELAELNEQFF
CDR3 DNA: TGTGCCAGCAGTGAAGAGTTAGCGGAGCTGAATGAGCAGTTCTTC
D gene: .
clone size: .
V gene: TRBV6-2/TRBV6-3
J gene: TRBJ2-1

CDR3 protein: CASSQGLGANVLTF
CDR3 DNA: TGTGCCAGCAGCCAAGGGCTTGGGGCCAACGTCCTGACTTTC
D gene: .
clone size: many
V gene: TRBV3-1
J gene: TRBJ2-6

CDR3 protein: CSADPLAGSETQYF
CDR3 DNA: TGCAGTGCCGACCCACTAGCGGGGTCAGAGACCCAGTACTTC
D gene: TRBD2
clone size: many
V gene: TRBV20-1
J gene: TRBJ2-5

CDR3 protein: CAVKRPGQDNSPLHF
CDR3 DNA: TGTGCCGTAAAACGCCCTGGACAGGATAATTCACCCCTCCACTTT
D gene: TRBD1
clone size: .
V gene: TRBV6-1
J gene: TRBJ1-6

CDR3 protein: CASSQDSSMNTEAFF
CDR3 DNA: TGCGCCAGCAGCCAAGATTCCAGCATGAACACTGAAGCTTTCTTT
D gene: .
clone size: .
V gene: TRBV4-3
J gene: TRBJ1-1

CDR3 protein: CSPARETGGYEQYF
CDR3 DNA: TGCAGCCCCGCCCGGGAGACAGGGGGCTACGAGCAGTACTTC
D gene: TRBD1
clone size: many
V gene: TRBV29-1
J gene: TRBJ2-7

CDR3 protein: CATRGSANTEAFF
CDR3 DNA: TGTGCCACCAGGGGATCTGCGAACACTGAAGCTTTCTTT
D gene: .
clone size: many
V gene: TRBV24-1
J gene: TRBJ1-1

CDR3 protein: CASSITGSSYEQYF
CDR3 DNA: TGCGCCAGCAGCATCACCGGGAGCTCCTACGAGCAGTACTTC
D gene: .
clone size: many
V gene: TRBV5-1
J gene: TRBJ2-7

CDR3 protein: CASSPPDRDEQYF
CDR3 DNA: TGTGCCAGCTCACCCCCCGACAGGGACGAGCAGTACTTC
D gene: TRBD1
clone size: few
V gene: TRBV18
J gene: TRBJ2-7

CDR3 protein: CATTTSGLLEETQYF
CDR3 DNA: TGTGCCACAACTACCTCGGGACTACTGGAAGAGACCCAGTACTTC
D gene: TRBD2
clone size: .
V gene: TRBV6-1
J gene: TRBJ2-5

CDR3 protein: CATQIVLNEKLFF
CDR3 DNA: TGTGCCACCCAGATAGTCCTTAATGAAAAACTGTTTTTT
D gene: .
clone size: .
V gene: TRBV6-4
J gene: TRBJ1-4

CDR3 protein: CASSQEGGRAETQYF
CDR3 DNA: TGTGCCAGCAGCCAAGAAGGAGGGCGTGCGGAGACCCAGTACTTC
D gene: .
clone size: once
V gene: TRBV14
J gene: TRBJ2-5

CDR3 protein: CASSQVRLAGGFYEQYF
CDR3 DNA: TGTGCCAGCAGCCAAGTACGGCTAGCGGGAGGTTTCTACGAGCAGTACTTC
D gene: TRBD2
clone size: .
V gene: TRBV3-1
J gene: TRBJ2-7

CDR3 protein: CASRNRGRGSYEQYF
CDR3 DNA: TGTGCCAGTAGGAACAGGGGGCGCGGATCCTACGAGCAGTACTTC
D gene: TRBD1
clone size: .
V gene: TRBV19
J gene: TRBJ2-7

CDR3 protein: CASSQGLDTDTQYF
CDR3 DNA: TGCGCCAGCAGCCAGGGACTAGATACAGATACGCAGTATTTT
D gene: TRBD2
clone size: .
V gene: TRBV4-3
J gene: TRBJ2-3

CDR3 protein: CASSFRTGVTQYF
CDR3 DNA: TGTGCCAGCAGCTTCAGGACAGGGGTTACCCAGTACTTC
D gene: TRBD1
clone size: many
V gene: TRBV7-2
J gene: TRBJ2-5

CDR3 protein: CASGLDRQGTTQYF
CDR3 DNA: TGTGCTAGTGGTTTGGACCGACAGGGCACGACCCAGTACTTC
D gene: TRBD1
clone size: many
V gene: TRBV12-5
J gene: TRBJ2-5

CDR3 protein: CSARDSGLLNYEQYF
CDR3 DNA: TGCAGTGCTAGAGATAGTGGACTACTGAACTACGAGCAGTACTTC
D gene: .
clone size: .
V gene: TRBV20-1
J gene: TRBJ2-7

CDR3 protein: CASSPQMVTGWRYTF
CDR3 DNA: TGTGCCAGCAGCCCGCAAATGGTGACAGGGTGGCGCTACACCTTC
D gene: TRBD1
clone size: .
V gene: TRBV11-2
J gene: TRBJ1-2

CDR3 protein: CASSPGVSSTGELFF
CDR3 DNA: TGTGCCAGCAGCCCCGGTGTGAGTTCGACCGGGGAGCTGTTTTTT
D gene: .
clone size: many
V gene: TRBV6-1
J gene: TRBJ2-2

CDR3 protein: CATSDPRTGTETQYF
CDR3 DNA: TGTGCCACCAGTGATCCCCGGACAGGGACCGAGACCCAGTACTTC
D gene: TRBD1
clone size: .
V gene: TRBV24-1
J gene: TRBJ2-5

CDR3 protein: CASSWIRDIFPGANVLTF
CDR3 DNA: TGTGCCAGCAGCTGGATCCGGGACATTTTTCCTGGGGCCAACGTCCTGACTTTC
D gene: .
clone size: many
V gene: TRBV11-2
J gene: TRBJ2-6

CDR3 protein: CASRQTSGSPGELFF
CDR3 DNA: TGTGCCAGCAGGCAGACTAGCGGGAGTCCCGGGGAGCTGTTTTTT
D gene: TRBD2
clone size: .
V gene: TRBV6-1
J gene: TRBJ2-2

CDR3 protein: CASSQVGGTSPRYGYTF
CDR3 DNA: TGCGCCAGCAGCCAAGTAGGCGGGACTTCGCCACGGTATGGCTACACCTTC
D gene: .
clone size: few
V gene: TRBV4-1
J gene: TRBJ1-2

CDR3 protein: CASSEFGGRSDNEQFF
CDR3 DNA: TGTGCCAGCAGTGAGTTTGGCGGGAGGAGTGACAATGAGCAGTTCTTC
D gene: TRBD2
clone size: .
V gene: TRBV2
J gene: TRBJ2-1

CDR3 protein: CASSLGQGWYQETQYF
CDR3 DNA: TGTGCCAGCAGCTTAGGACAGGGCTGGTACCAAGAGACCCAGTACTTC
D gene: TRBD1
clone size: .
V gene: TRBV7-2
J gene: TRBJ2-5

CDR3 protein: CASRGLPDLGLEQYF
CDR3 DNA: TGTGCCAGCAGGGGACTCCCGGATCTTGGCCTAGAGCAGTACTTC
D gene: .
clone size: few
V gene: TRBV27
J gene: TRBJ2-7

CDR3 protein: CASSERGETQYF
CDR3 DNA: TGTGCCAGCAGTGAAAGGGGGGAGACCCAGTACTTC
D gene: .
clone size: many
V gene: TRBV2
J gene: TRBJ2-5

CDR3 protein: CASHTTGRSSYEQYF
CDR3 DNA: TGTGCCAGCCATACGACAGGCCGGAGCTCCTACGAGCAGTACTTC
D gene: .
clone size: many
V gene: TRBV6-4
J gene: TRBJ2-7

CDR3 protein: CASSATGLGTGELFF
CDR3 DNA: TGTGCCAGCAGTGCAACAGGGTTGGGCACCGGGGAGCTGTTTTTT
D gene: .
clone size: few
V gene: TRBV27
J gene: TRBJ2-2